Detailed here is one T cell receptor (beta chain). No antigen is known for it. Expressed TCRB transcripts were sequenced because the isolated RNA had all been reverse transcribed beforehand. Clones were sequenced by immunoSEQ multiplex PCR, and TCRdb holds only the in-frame ones, with some missing. The sample has 230,000 or so clones; 16% are singletons. This entry comes from a study of beta chain features in type 1 diabetes. Regarding the study as a whole: There was a moderate but significant shortening of TCRB CDR3s in all four CD4+ subsets of Type 1 diabetes patients.

Per germline, CDR1 GTSNPN and CDR2 SVGIG (reference sequence). Unmatched junction bases numbered 13, after V lost 5 bases and J lost 0 bases. CDR3 length equals 18 residues. J is TRBJ1-2 and V is TRBV30; TRBD1 matches at 12 bases. The specimen was naive CD4+ T cells from blood. The sequence was collected from a man aged 30-40 years with type 1 diabetes. DNA for the CDR3: TGTGCCTGGGACTTGCTACGGGACAGGGGGCATCCTAACTATGGCTACACCTTC. It specifies CAWDLLRDRGHPNYGYTF.